This T cell receptor (beta chain) emerged from a study of CD8 T cells in Susac syndrome. Study-level results: Only a relatively small number of individuals were included in the TCR sequencing and HLA analysis.

Trimming took 5 bases from V and 4 from J, leaving 14 bases between them. CDR1 and CDR2 (germline): GTSNPN, SVGIG (reference sequence). The CDR3 totals 14 residues. Concerning this clonotype itself: The antigen is undetermined.

About 0.5 to 1 ug RNA was reverse transcribed with random hexamers. MiXCR, applied by TCRdb to the immunoSEQ multiplex PCR reads, yields one record per CDR3 protein. The profile shows 65,000 to 75,000 distinct CDR3 sequences, around 93% of them singletons. The authors sequenced TCR beta from blood CD8+ and CD4+ T cells. This TCR was sampled from a human donor in good health. The chain links TRBV30 to TRBJ2-2, with D tentatively TRBD2 (6 bases). Input material: CD8+ T cells from PBMCs. The CDR3 DNA reads TGTGCCTGGGACACCGGGGGAAGCACCGGGGAGCTGTTTTTT. Encoded protein: CAWDTGGSTGELFF.